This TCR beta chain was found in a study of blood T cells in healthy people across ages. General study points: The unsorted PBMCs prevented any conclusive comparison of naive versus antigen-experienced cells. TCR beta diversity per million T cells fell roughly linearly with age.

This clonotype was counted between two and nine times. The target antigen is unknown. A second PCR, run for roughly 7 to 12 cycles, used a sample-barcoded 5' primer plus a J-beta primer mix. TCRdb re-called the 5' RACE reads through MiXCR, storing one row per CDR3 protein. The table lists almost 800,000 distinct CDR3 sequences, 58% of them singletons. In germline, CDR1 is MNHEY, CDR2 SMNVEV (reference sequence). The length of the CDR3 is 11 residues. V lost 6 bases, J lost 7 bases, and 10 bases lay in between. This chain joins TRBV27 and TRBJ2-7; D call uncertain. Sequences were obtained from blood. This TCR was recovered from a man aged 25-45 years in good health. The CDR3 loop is CASSAFGEQYF. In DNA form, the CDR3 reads TGTGCCAGCAGCGCCTTTGGGGAGCAGTACTTC.